The 7 T cell receptor beta chains reported below all come from one sample, sequenced in a study of shared clonotypes between healthy human individuals. Sequencing was performed with immunoSEQ multiplex PCR; in TCRdb, only in-frame clones are kept and a portion is missing. Of millions of clones listed, roughly 94% are singletons. The sample taken for sequencing was naive CD4+ T cells sorted from blood. The subset: CD45RA+ positively selected. Receptor source: a young man in good health.

Worth noting for this clone: Just one base apart from a much larger clone, this may be a read error. The same CDR3 also results from other DNA sequences found in this sample. The chain joins TRBV2 to TRBJ2-2, with no clear D. Trimming cost V 6 bases and J 1 base, with 6 bases left between them. Germline V gives CDR1 SNHLY, CDR2 FYNNEI. CDR3 length equals 13 residues. The CDR3 DNA follows: TGTGCCAGCAGACCGGAGAACACCGGGGAGCTGTTTTTT. It translates to CASRPENTGELFF.

The V gene is TRBV11-2, the J gene TRBJ2-7; unclear D gene. The CDR3 is 15 residues long. The V end lost 1 base, the J end lost 3 bases, and 13 bases lay between the germline ends. Looked up from germline, CDR1 is SGHAT and CDR2 is FQNNGV. The CDR3 sequence: CASSLVDRWSYEQYF. In DNA, the CDR3 is TGTGCCAGCAGCTTAGTAGACCGGTGGAGCTACGAGCAGTACTTC.

This clone was counted a few times. The chain uses TRBV7-3 and TRBJ2-2; D remains ambiguous. CDR3 length: 13 residues. The V end lost 4 bases, the J end lost 8 bases, and 11 bases lay between the germline ends. Germline CDR1 is SGHTA and CDR2 is FQGTGA. The DNA of the CDR3 is TGTGCCAGCAGCTCCATCGGACCGGGGGAGCTGTTTTTT. Protein: CASSSIGPGELFF.

The J gene is TRBJ2-7, the V gene TRBV18; D unresolved. Between the trimmed V and J ends, which lost 3 bases and 7 bases, there was a span of 10 bases. In germline, CDR1 is KGHSH, CDR2 LQKENI. The CDR3 sequence is 12 residues long. CDR3 in DNA: TGTGCCAGCTCACCCTCTAGTCGGGAGCAGTACTTC. Encoded protein: CASSPSSREQYF.

This chain uses TRBV4-1 with TRBJ2-5, with D maybe TRBD2 (6 bases). Trimming took off 3 bases at V and 2 bases at J, with 19 bases between the two ends. CDR1 MGHRA and CDR2 YSYEKL come from the germline V gene. This CDR3 is built from 17 residues. CDR3 sequence: CASSHDHPGGAQETQYF. CDR3 nucleotides: TGCGCCAGCAGCCACGACCACCCAGGAGGGGCACAAGAGACCCAGTACTTC.

This chain links TRBV6-5 with TRBJ1-6; D gene uncertain. The CDR3 sequence is 16 residues long. Deletions cut 0 bases from V and 2 bases from J, with 8 bases between. Per germline, CDR1 MNHEY and CDR2 SVGAGI. The CDR3 DNA sequence: TGTGCCAGCAGTTACTCTCCCTGGGCCTATAATTCACCCCTCCACTTT. Its translation: CASSYSPWAYNSPLHF.

J is TRBJ2-3 and V is TRBV4-2; TRBD2 aligns across 10 bases. Germline loops: CDR1 LGHNA, CDR2 YNFKEQ. The V gene end was trimmed by 4 bases and the J gene end by 6 bases; junction bases not matched to a gene: 7. The CDR3 is 15 residues long. The CDR3 DNA sequence: TGTGCCAGCAGCCTAGAAAGAGCGGGGGGGGATACGCAGTATTTT. Its translation is CASSLERAGGDTQYF.